This T cell receptor beta chain came from a study of cytomegalovirus exposure and HLA in healthy donors. Broader study findings: Whilst most TCR sequences proved rare, a subset of public TCRs occurred across many donors. Reports showed the classifier diagnosing cytomegalovirus status with high specificity and sensitivity.

The sample holds a few counts of this clone. Its specificity is not known. The CDR3 is made up of 16 amino acids. V was trimmed by 5 bases and J by 0 bases, leaving 14 bases between them. Per germline, CDR1 SGHRS and CDR2 YFSETQ. The primer mix had 60 Vbeta and 13 Jbeta primers. Produced via immunoSEQ multiplex PCR; TCRdb's table is partial and in-frame only. The sample lists under 200,000 clones, about 85% occurring once. This clonotype originated in a male donor in good health and CMV-seropositive. This chain links TRBV5-1 with TRBJ1-4, with D perhaps TRBD1 (6 bases). Sequenced input: PBMCs. CDR3 nucleotide sequence: TGCGCCAGCAGTCCCGGACAGAAAGCAACTAATGAAAAACTGTTTTTT. It encodes CASSPGQKATNEKLFF.